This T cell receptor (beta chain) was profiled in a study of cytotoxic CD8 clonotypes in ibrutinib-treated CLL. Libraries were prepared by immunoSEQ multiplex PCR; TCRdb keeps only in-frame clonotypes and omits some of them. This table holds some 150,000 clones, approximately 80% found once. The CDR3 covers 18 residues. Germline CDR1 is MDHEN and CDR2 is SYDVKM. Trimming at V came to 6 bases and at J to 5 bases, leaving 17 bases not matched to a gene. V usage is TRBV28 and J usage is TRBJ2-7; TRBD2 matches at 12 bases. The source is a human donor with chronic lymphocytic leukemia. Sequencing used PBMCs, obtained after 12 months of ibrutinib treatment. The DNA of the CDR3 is TGTGCCAGCAGACTCCGGAACTTCAGACTAGCGGGAGCGGACGAGCAGTACTTC. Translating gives CASRLRNFRLAGADEQYF.